This T cell receptor beta chain was profiled in a study of T cell responses to AZD1222 COVID-19 vaccine. Overall study context: The study pooled second doses at about 4 or about 12 weeks.

This CDR3 spans 13 amino acids. Trimming took off 5 bases at V and 0 bases at J, with 8 bases between the two ends. From germline, CDR1 is SGHRS and CDR2 YFSETQ. This clone has more than one count but fewer than ten. Repertoires were generated with immunoSEQ multiplex PCR, while TCRdb's copy carries only in-frame clones and drops some. The sample lists tens of thousands of clones, around 86% occurring once. The sequences come from peripheral blood, collected on day 0 of AZD1222 vaccination. This clonotype was sampled from an adult in good health. V gene TRBV5-1 combines with J gene TRBJ2-5, with a tentative D call TRBD1 (5 bases). The CDR3 is CASRAGNQETQYF. The CDR3 bases are TGCGCCAGCAGGGCAGGGAACCAAGAGACCCAGTACTTC.